This T cell receptor beta chain appears in the sequencing data of a study of cytomegalovirus exposure and HLA in healthy donors. Comments on this clone: Its antigen is unknown.

PCR amplification relied on 60 Vbeta primers (plus 13 Jbeta primers). Assay: immunoSEQ multiplex PCR; the TCRdb copy retains only in-frame clones and omits some. Of approximately 150,000 clones in the sample, about 80% were seen once. Overall study findings and caveats: Later analysis revealed greater clonal expansion in HLA-associated TCR beta chains than in equally common others.

The sequence derives from a man aged 25 to 45 in good health and CMV-seropositive. The sample was PBMCs.

CDR3 in amino acids: CASSQDARGGAGNTIYF. Here the CDR3 DNA reads TGCGCCAGCAGCCAAGATGCCCGTGGGGGGGCTGGAAACACCATATATTTT. This chain connects TRBV4-3 to TRBJ1-3, with TRBD1 as a possible D gene (5 bases). The CDR3 loop spans 17 amino acids. CDR1 is LGHNA and CDR2 is YSLEER in the germline V gene. Trimming stripped 0 bases from V and 2 bases from J, with 14 bases between.